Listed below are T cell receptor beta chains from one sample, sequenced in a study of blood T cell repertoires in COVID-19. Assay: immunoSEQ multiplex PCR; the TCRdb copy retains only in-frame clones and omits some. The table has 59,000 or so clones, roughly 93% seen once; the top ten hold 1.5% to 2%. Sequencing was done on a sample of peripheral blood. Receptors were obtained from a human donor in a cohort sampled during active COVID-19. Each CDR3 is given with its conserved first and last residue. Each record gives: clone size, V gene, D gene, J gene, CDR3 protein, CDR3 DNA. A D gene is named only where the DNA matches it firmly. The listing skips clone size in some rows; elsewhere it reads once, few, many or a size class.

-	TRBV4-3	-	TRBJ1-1	CASSRGKGEAFF	TGCGCCAGCAGCCGTGGAAAGGGGGAAGCTTTCTTT
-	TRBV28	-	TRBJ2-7	CASRKFGGVSYEQYF	TGTGCCAGCAGAAAGTTTGGAGGGGTTTCCTACGAGCAGTACTTC
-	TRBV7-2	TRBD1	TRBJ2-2	CASSLVWTGDTGELFF	TGTGCCAGCAGCTTAGTGTGGACAGGGGACACCGGGGAGCTGTTTTTT
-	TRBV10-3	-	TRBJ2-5	CAIRRGPAETQYF	TGTGCCATCAGGCGCGGCCCGGCGGAGACCCAGTACTTC
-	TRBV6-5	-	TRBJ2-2	CASSYQAPGELFF	TGTGCCAGCAGTTACCAAGCCCCCGGGGAGCTGTTTTTT
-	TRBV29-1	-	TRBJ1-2	CSVGGGEGYGYTF	TGCAGCGTGGGGGGTGGGGAAGGGTATGGCTACACCTTC
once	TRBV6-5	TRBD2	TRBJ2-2	CASSYRLAGGGGELFF	TGTGCCAGCAGTTACCGACTAGCGGGAGGCGGCGGGGAGCTGTTTTTT
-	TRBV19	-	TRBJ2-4	CASNSGNIQYF	TGTGCCAGTAATAGTGGAAACATTCAGTACTTC
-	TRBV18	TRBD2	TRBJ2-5	CASSPTSGIETQYF	TGTGCCAGCTCGCCTACTAGCGGGATTGAGACCCAGTACTTC
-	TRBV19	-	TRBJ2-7	CASTAGAEGEQYF	TGTGCCAGTACGGCAGGAGCTGAGGGCGAGCAGTACTTC
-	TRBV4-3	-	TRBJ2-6	CASSYSISGANVLTF	TGCGCCAGCAGCTACAGTATATCTGGGGCCAACGTCCTGACTTTC
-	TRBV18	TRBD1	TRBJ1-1	CASSPMFQGARPNTEAFF	TGTGCCAGCTCACCTATGTTTCAGGGGGCAAGACCGAACACTGAAGCTTTCTTT
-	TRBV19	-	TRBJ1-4	CASSWSSINEKLFF	TGTGCCAGTAGTTGGTCCAGTATTAATGAAAAACTGTTTTTT
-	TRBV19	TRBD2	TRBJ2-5	CASSTSGGTETQYF	TGTGCCAGTAGCACCAGCGGGGGTACAGAGACCCAGTACTTC
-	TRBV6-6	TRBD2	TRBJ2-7	CASSHSLAGSRYEQYF	TGTGCCAGCAGTCACTCTTTAGCGGGATCACGTTACGAGCAGTACTTC
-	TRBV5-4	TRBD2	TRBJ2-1	CASSLGLAGARNEQFF	TGTGCCAGCAGCTTGGGCCTAGCGGGAGCGCGTAATGAGCAGTTCTTC
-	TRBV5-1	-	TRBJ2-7	CASSSRVGFYEQYF	TGCGCCAGCAGCTCGAGGGTGGGCTTTTACGAGCAGTACTTC
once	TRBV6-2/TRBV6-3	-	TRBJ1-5	CASSYSTGPSNQPQHF	TGTGCCAGCAGTTACAGTACAGGCCCTAGCAATCAGCCCCAGCATTTT
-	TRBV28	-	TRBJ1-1	CASSLLRQEAFF	TGTGCCAGCAGTTTATTGCGACAGGAAGCTTTCTTT
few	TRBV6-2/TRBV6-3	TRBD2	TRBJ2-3	CASSYSFPGLAGYGDTDTQYF	TGTGCCAGCAGTTACTCGTTCCCAGGACTAGCGGGGTACGGGGACACAGATACGCAGTATTTT
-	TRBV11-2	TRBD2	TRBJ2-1	CASSLFQRGYNEQFF	TGTGCCAGCAGCTTATTCCAGCGGGGGTACAATGAGCAGTTCTTC
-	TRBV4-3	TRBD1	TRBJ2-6	CASSGSTGGDGANVLTF	TGCGCCAGCAGTGGATCGACAGGGGGCGATGGGGCCAACGTCCTGACTTTC
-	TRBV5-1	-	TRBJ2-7	CASSSYSGASEQYF	TGCGCCAGCAGCTCGTATAGTGGGGCCTCCGAGCAGTACTTC
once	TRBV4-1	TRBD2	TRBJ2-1	CASSRGSGVDNEQFF	TGCGCCAGCAGCCGTGGGAGCGGGGTAGACAATGAGCAGTTCTTC
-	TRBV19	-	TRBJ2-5	CASSRGDNGETQYF	TGTGCCAGTAGTAGAGGGGACAACGGAGAGACCCAGTACTTC
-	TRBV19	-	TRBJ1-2	CASTWTANYGYTF	TGTGCCAGTACCTGGACAGCGAACTATGGCTACACCTTC
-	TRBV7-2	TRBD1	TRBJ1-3	CASSQTGGGGNTIYF	TGTGCCAGCAGTCAAACAGGGGGCGGAGGAAACACCATATATTTT
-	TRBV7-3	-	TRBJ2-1	CASSLLGVERHKFF	TGTGCCAGCAGCTTATTGGGTGTGGAGAGGCATAAGTTCTTC
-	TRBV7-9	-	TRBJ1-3	CASSPDGRAGNTIYF	TGTGCCAGCAGCCCAGATGGCAGGGCTGGAAACACCATATATTTT
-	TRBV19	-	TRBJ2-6	CASSTPGAGANVLTF	TGTGCCAGTAGTACCCCCGGTGCTGGGGCCAACGTCCTGACTTTC
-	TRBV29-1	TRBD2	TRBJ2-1	CSPRTSGSSEQFF	TGCAGCCCCCGGACTAGCGGGAGCTCTGAGCAGTTCTTC
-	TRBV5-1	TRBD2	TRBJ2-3	CASRPRGGGSTDTQYF	TGCGCCAGCCGGCCTCGGGGGGGCGGGAGTACAGATACGCAGTATTTT
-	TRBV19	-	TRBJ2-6	CASSPRGGSGANVLTF	TGTGCCAGTAGTCCGAGGGGGGGATCTGGGGCCAACGTCCTGACTTTC
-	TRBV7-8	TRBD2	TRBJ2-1	CASSSSLAGSYNEQFF	TGTGCCAGCAGCTCCTCCCTAGCGGGATCGTACAATGAGCAGTTCTTC
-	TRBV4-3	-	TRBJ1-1	CASSERSQGESEAFF	TGCGCCAGCAGCGAACGGAGTCAGGGTGAGTCTGAAGCTTTCTTT
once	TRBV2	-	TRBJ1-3	CASSDHGRGNTIYF	TGTGCCAGCAGTGACCACGGGAGAGGAAACACCATATATTTT
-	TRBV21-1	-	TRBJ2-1	CASSKGGVKTFYNEQFF	TGTGCCAGCAGCAAAGGGGGCGTGAAGACTTTCTACAATGAGCAGTTCTTC
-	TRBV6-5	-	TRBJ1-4	CASSPRDFVEKLFF	TGTGCCAGCAGTCCCCGGGACTTCGTGGAAAAACTGTTTTTT
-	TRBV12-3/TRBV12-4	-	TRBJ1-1	CASMLSGQEKAFF	TGTGCCAGCATGCTCTCTGGGCAGGAAAAAGCTTTCTTT
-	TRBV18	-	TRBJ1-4	CASSPDRATNEKLFF	TGTGCCAGCTCGCCCGACAGAGCAACTAATGAAAAACTGTTTTTT
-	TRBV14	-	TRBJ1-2	CASSQDLWTVFF	TGTGCCAGCAGCCAAGATCTATGGACAGTTTTCTTC
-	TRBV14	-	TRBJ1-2	CASSQDSRSYGYTF	TGTGCCAGCAGCCAAGATTCCAGGTCTTATGGCTACACCTTC
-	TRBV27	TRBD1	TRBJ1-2	CASSLFPGGGYGYTF	TGTGCCAGCAGCCTGTTCCCAGGGGGTGGCTATGGCTACACCTTC